A single sample is the source of the 14 T cell receptor beta chains below, sequenced in a study of response to subunit inactivated influenza vaccine. One entry per CDR3 protein results from TCRdb running MiXCR on the RT-PCR reads. The sample records a few hundred thousand distinct CDR3 sequences, approximately 10% being singletons. The same specimen was also included in a second study, on T cells expressing NK-cell markers. That source adds: UMIs accompanied the 5'RACE template switching by which TCR beta cDNA was made.

The material sequenced was PBMCs from blood, taken on the day of vaccination. The receptor source for this set is a man aged 50 or older who received an inactivated influenza vaccine.

This clonotype came up many times. The chain recombines TRBV11-2 with TRBJ2-1, with D maybe TRBD2 (6 bases). The CDR3 is 13 amino acids. Deletions cut 6 bases from V and 10 bases from J, with 16 bases between. Germline CDR1 reads SGHAT; CDR2 reads FQNNGV. This CDR3 reads CASRGGPTLEQFF. The CDR3 DNA sequence: TGTGCCAGCAGGGGGGGTCCTACTTTGGAGCAGTTCTTC.

The chain links TRBV12-3 or TRBV12-4 to TRBJ2-7; D perhaps matches TRBD2 (6 bases). This CDR3 contains 15 residues. The germline V and J ends were trimmed by 7 bases and 3 bases, with 19 bases remaining between them. CDR3 coding DNA: TGTGCCAGCAAGATGCGGGGTTCTGGCAGCTACGAGCAGTACTTC. It specifies CASKMRGSGSYEQYF.

This clonotype was picked up many times. This sequence joins TRBV6-5 and TRBJ2-3, with D tentatively TRBD1 (6 bases). V lost 2 bases, J lost 2 bases, and 8 bases lay in between. The CDR3 totals 14 residues. Germline V CDR1 and CDR2: MNHEY, SVGAGI. CDR3 protein: CASSYGGSTDTQYF. CDR3 sequence (DNA): TGTGCCAGCAGTTACGGGGGCTCCACAGATACGCAGTATTTT.

The table lists this clonotype with many counts. The genes are TRBV5-1 and TRBJ2-1; possibly TRBD1 or TRBD2 for D (5 bases each). Germline loops: CDR1 SGHRS, CDR2 YFSETQ. V lost 0 bases and J lost 6, with 13 bases in between. The CDR3 runs 15 residues. This chain's CDR3 is CASSLVGPRGNEQFF. CDR3 DNA sequence: TGCGCCAGCAGCTTGGTAGGGCCGAGGGGCAATGAGCAGTTCTTC. The complete variable domain, with remaining parts taken from reference TRBV5-1 and TRBJ2-1, reads KAGVTQTPRYLIKTRGQQVTLSCSPISGHRSVSWYQQTPGQGLQFLFEYFSETQRNKGNFPGRFSGRQFSNSRSEMNVSTLELGDSALYLCASSLVGPRGNEQFFGPGTRLTVL.

This clonotype was observed a handful of times. The J gene is TRBJ2-2, the V gene TRBV4-3; D unclear. CDR3 length: 14 residues. Trimming stripped 8 bases from V and 0 bases from J, with 10 bases between. Per the germline V gene, CDR1 is LGHNA and CDR2 is YSLEER. CDR3 DNA sequence: TGCGCCAGCCAAATACATACGAACACCGGGGAGCTGTTTTTT. Translated, it gives CASQIHTNTGELFF.

This clonotype was seen a handful of times. The chain is built from TRBV6-2 or TRBV6-3 and TRBJ2-5, with TRBD2 identical over 8 bases. CDR3 length: 17 amino acids. In germline, CDR1 is MNHEY, CDR2 SVGEGT. J lost 4 bases, V lost 4 bases, and 14 bases had no gene match. The CDR3 loop reads CASSSIQSGGTRETQYF. In nucleotides, the CDR3 is TGTGCCAGCAGTTCCATCCAGAGCGGGGGCACACGAGAGACCCAGTACTTC.

This clonotype has just a few counts. The chain couples TRBV5-1 to TRBJ2-5; 12 bases map to TRBD2. The V segment lost 0 bases and the J segment 3 bases; nucleotides outside the gene matches: 3. Looked up from germline, CDR1 is SGHRS and CDR2 is YFSETQ. The CDR3 covers 16 residues. The CDR3 reads CASSLAGLAGKETQYF. CDR3 bases: TGCGCCAGCAGCTTGGCCGGACTAGCGGGAAAAGAGACCCAGTACTTC.

This clonotype showed up many times. CDR3 in DNA: TGTGCCAGCTCACCCTCGGGTAGAGAGACCCAGTACTTC. Its protein is CASSPSGRETQYF. The chain has TRBV18 and TRBJ2-5, with D unclear. Trimming took 3 bases from V and 4 from J, leaving 9 bases between them. The CDR3 runs to 13 residues. Germline V gene lookup returns CDR1 KGHSH and CDR2 LQKENI.

The sample holds a few counts of this clonotype. This chain links TRBV7-6 with TRBJ2-3; the D gene is possibly TRBD1 (6 bases). The CDR3 is made up of 14 amino acids. V was trimmed by 5 bases and J by 3 bases, leaving 12 bases between them. Germline loops: CDR1 SGHVS, CDR2 FNYEAQ. The CDR3, as DNA: TGTGCCAGCAGCCGGGACAAAACAACAGATACGCAGTATTTT. This translates into CASSRDKTTDTQYF.

The chain joins TRBV5-5 to TRBJ2-2, with TRBD1 matching 9 bases. Germline-derived CDR1 and CDR2 are SGHKS and YYEKEE (reference sequence). The CDR3 has 15 amino acids. V gave up 3 bases and J gave up 7 bases; unmatched junction bases: 7. CDR3 bases: TGTGCCAGCAGCTCGGACAGGGGTTCTTTCGGGGAGCTGTTTTTT. It translates to CASSSDRGSFGELFF.

This clonotype was detected only a few times. The chain employs TRBV4-2 and TRBJ2-5, with D uncertain. The length of the CDR3 is 13 residues. The germline V and J ends were trimmed by 1 base and 10 bases, with 13 bases remaining between them. CDR1 LGHNA and CDR2 YNFKEQ come from the germline V gene. The DNA for the CDR3 is TGTGCCAGCAGCCAAGTCGGCCAGGTGGTCCAGTACTTC. Its translation is CASSQVGQVVQYF.

The chain links TRBV29-1 to TRBJ2-3; D is possibly TRBD1 (5 bases). The CDR3 has 17 amino acids. V was trimmed by 1 base and J by 2 bases, leaving 19 bases between them. The germline V gene has CDR1 SQVTM and CDR2 ANQGSEA. The chain's CDR3 is CSVEAVVGALSTDTQYF. CDR3 coding DNA: TGCAGCGTTGAAGCCGTAGTAGGGGCCCTATCCACAGATACGCAGTATTTT.

This clonotype has a handful of counts. The chain combines TRBV10-2 with TRBJ2-2; 10 positions agree with TRBD2. V gave up 3 bases and J gave up 1 base; unmatched junction bases: 2. The germline V gene has CDR1 WSHSY and CDR2 SAAADI. The CDR3 extends over 16 amino acids. The CDR3 DNA reads as TGCGCCAGCAGTGACTCTAGCGGGAGGAACACCGGGGAGCTGTTTTTT. Residues: CASSDSSGRNTGELFF.

This clonotype was counted ten times or more. The genes are TRBV5-6 and TRBJ1-2, with TRBD1 matching 8 bases. The CDR3 has 14 residues. Germline assignment: CDR1 SGHDT and CDR2 YYEEEE. Germline trimming cut 1 base from V and 5 bases from J; bases unmatched to any gene: 4. CDR3 nucleotide sequence: TGTGCCAGCAGCTTGCAGGGGGCCCTTTATGGCTACACCTTC. It yields the protein CASSLQGALYGYTF.